This is a list of T cell receptor beta chains from one sample in a study of blood T cell repertoires in COVID-19. Assay used: immunoSEQ multiplex PCR; TCRdb lists only in-frame clones, some missing. The table shows 380,000 or so clones, with around 90% occurring only once. Input material: peripheral blood. The receptors derive from a man aged 35 to 55 with acute or convalescent COVID-19. Each CDR3 is given with its conserved first and last residue. The order of the fields is CDR3 DNA, CDR3 protein, CDR3 length, D gene, J gene, V gene, clone size. D genes are given only for firm matches. Size tells how often a clone was seen (once, few, many) or the class of an expanded clone, and some rows leave it out.

DNA: TGTGCCAGCACCCTTGGACGGGGAGAAGAGCAGTACTTC
CDR3: CASTLGRGEEQYF
length: 13
D: NA
J: TRBJ2-7
V: TRBV13
size: NA

DNA: TGTGCCAGCAGTCACCCCGGGGGATCGACCCAGTACTTC
CDR3: CASSHPGGSTQYF
length: 13
D: NA
J: TRBJ2-5
V: TRBV28
size: once

DNA: TGCAGCGTTGAACAGGACACCCGTAGCACAGATACGCAGTATTTT
CDR3: CSVEQDTRSTDTQYF
length: 15
D: NA
J: TRBJ2-3
V: TRBV29-1
size: NA

DNA: TGTGCCAGCAGTTTATCAAGCAGGACTGAAGCTTTCTTT
CDR3: CASSLSSRTEAFF
length: 13
D: NA
J: TRBJ1-1
V: TRBV27
size: NA

DNA: TGCGCCAGCAGCCAGACGTCAGGGGGCTCCTACGAGCAGTACTTC
CDR3: CASSQTSGGSYEQYF
length: 15
D: TRBD1
J: TRBJ2-7
V: TRBV4-3
size: NA

DNA: TGTGCCAGCAGCCTACAGGGAACCACTGAAGCTTTCTTT
CDR3: CASSLQGTTEAFF
length: 13
D: NA
J: TRBJ1-1
V: TRBV25-1
size: NA

DNA: TGTGCCATCAGTGAAACGGGACTAGCGGGGGGGCATACTGAGCAGTTCTTC
CDR3: CAISETGLAGGHTEQFF
length: 17
D: TRBD2
J: TRBJ2-1
V: TRBV10-3
size: once

DNA: TGTGCCACCAGCAGAGATGGAGTCAGGGAGGACTATGGCTACACCTTC
CDR3: CATSRDGVREDYGYTF
length: 16
D: NA
J: TRBJ1-2
V: TRBV15
size: NA

DNA: TGCGCCAGCAGCCAAGCTACGACAGAGAACACTGAAGCTTTCTTT
CDR3: CASSQATTENTEAFF
length: 15
D: NA
J: TRBJ1-1
V: TRBV4-1
size: NA

DNA: TGTGCCAGTAGTATGTTAACTGAAGCTTTCTTT
CDR3: CASSMLTEAFF
length: 11
D: NA
J: TRBJ1-1
V: TRBV19
size: NA

DNA: TGCGCCACCACGGCCGGGACAGGGGTCGAGCAGTACTTC
CDR3: CATTAGTGVEQYF
length: 13
D: TRBD1
J: TRBJ2-7
V: TRBV10-2
size: NA

DNA: TGCAGCGTTCAAGAACAGGGTTGGCGAGAGACCCAGTACTTC
CDR3: CSVQEQGWRETQYF
length: 14
D: NA
J: TRBJ2-5
V: TRBV29-1
size: NA

DNA: TGTGCCAGCAGTGACTCGTCTACGCCAGGACACCTAGAGACCCAGTACTTC
CDR3: CASSDSSTPGHLETQYF
length: 17
D: NA
J: TRBJ2-5
V: TRBV6-4
size: NA

DNA: TGTGCCAGCAGCTCATCGGGACACAACACCGGGGAGCTGTTTTTT
CDR3: CASSSSGHNTGELFF
length: 15
D: NA
J: TRBJ2-2
V: TRBV11-2
size: NA

DNA: TGTGCCGGCTTTAACAGGCACACCGGGGAGCTGTTTTTT
CDR3: CAGFNRHTGELFF
length: 13
D: NA
J: TRBJ2-2
V: TRBV28
size: NA

DNA: TGTGCCAGCAGTTTATTGTCAAATGGCTACACCTTC
CDR3: CASSLLSNGYTF
length: 12
D: NA
J: TRBJ1-2
V: TRBV28
size: NA

DNA: TGTGCCAGCAGCTTGGGCACTTCTACCTACGAGCAGTACTTC
CDR3: CASSLGTSTYEQYF
length: 14
D: NA
J: TRBJ2-7
V: TRBV5-6
size: NA

DNA: TGTGCCAGTAGTCGCCGGGACAGAAGCTTCACTGAAGCTTTCTTT
CDR3: CASSRRDRSFTEAFF
length: 15
D: TRBD1
J: TRBJ1-1
V: TRBV19
size: once

DNA: TGTGCCAGCTCACCTTTTCCTTTCCGGGAGACCCAGTACTTC
CDR3: CASSPFPFRETQYF
length: 14
D: NA
J: TRBJ2-5
V: TRBV18
size: NA

DNA: TGTGCCAGCAGCTTAGGAGCGGGGGGCACAGATACGCAGTATTTT
CDR3: CASSLGAGGTDTQYF
length: 15
D: TRBD2
J: TRBJ2-3
V: TRBV7-9
size: NA

DNA: TGTGCCAGCAGCGAAAGCGGGCGGAGAAACACCATATATTTT
CDR3: CASSESGRRNTIYF
length: 14
D: NA
J: TRBJ1-3
V: TRBV7-8
size: NA

DNA: TGTGCCACCAGCAGAGATCACACAGTCAATGGTGATGAAAAACTGTTTTTT
CDR3: CATSRDHTVNGDEKLFF
length: 17
D: NA
J: TRBJ1-4
V: TRBV15
size: NA

DNA: TGTGCCAGCACTTGGGGGCTAGGAAACACCATATATTTT
CDR3: CASTWGLGNTIYF
length: 13
D: NA
J: TRBJ1-3
V: TRBV2
size: NA

DNA: TGTGCCAGCAGCGAATACGAAGGGGTGGAGACCCAGTACTTC
CDR3: CASSEYEGVETQYF
length: 14
D: NA
J: TRBJ2-5
V: TRBV9
size: NA

DNA: TGTGCCAGTAGTACCGGGGGGATGATGCTTGAAAAACTGTTTTTT
CDR3: CASSTGGMMLEKLFF
length: 15
D: NA
J: TRBJ1-4
V: TRBV19
size: NA

DNA: TGTGCCAGTAGTACGCGTTGGGACAACTCCTACGAGCAGTACTTC
CDR3: CASSTRWDNSYEQYF
length: 15
D: NA
J: TRBJ2-7
V: TRBV19
size: NA

DNA: TGTGCCAGCTCACCCGAGGGGGCAAACTATGGCTACACCTTC
CDR3: CASSPEGANYGYTF
length: 14
D: TRBD1
J: TRBJ1-2
V: TRBV18
size: NA

DNA: TGTGCCAGCAGTTACCTACTAGCGGAATCCCCCGGGGAGTTCTTC
CDR3: CASSYLLAESPGEFF
length: 15
D: TRBD2
J: TRBJ2-1
V: TRBV6-7
size: NA

DNA: TGTGCCAGCTCACTAACCACGGTTCATACGAACACCGGGGAGCTGTTTTTT
CDR3: CASSLTTVHTNTGELFF
length: 17
D: NA
J: TRBJ2-2
V: TRBV18
size: NA

DNA: TGTGCCTGGAGTGACCCGACAGGGATCAATCAGCCCCAGCATTTT
CDR3: CAWSDPTGINQPQHF
length: 15
D: TRBD1
J: TRBJ1-5
V: TRBV30
size: NA

DNA: TGTGCCAGCCATTTGGGGGGGTCGGGCTATGGCTACACCTTC
CDR3: CASHLGGSGYGYTF
length: 14
D: NA
J: TRBJ1-2
V: TRBV7-2
size: NA

DNA: TGTGCCAGCAGCCGCGACAGGGTTGGCAATCAGCCCCAGCATTTT
CDR3: CASSRDRVGNQPQHF
length: 15
D: TRBD1
J: TRBJ1-5
V: TRBV7-2
size: few

DNA: TGTGCCAGCAGACAACCCGGACTAGCGGCCAACAATGAGCAGTTCTTC
CDR3: CASRQPGLAANNEQFF
length: 16
D: TRBD2
J: TRBJ2-1
V: TRBV5-4
size: few

DNA: TGTGCCAGCAGCCCACCCGGACAGGGGGTTGAATACAATGAGCAGTTCTTC
CDR3: CASSPPGQGVEYNEQFF
length: 17
D: TRBD1
J: TRBJ2-1
V: TRBV7-3
size: NA

DNA: TGTGCCAGCAGTTACCCCGACAGAGATACGCAGTATTTT
CDR3: CASSYPDRDTQYF
length: 13
D: NA
J: TRBJ2-3
V: TRBV6-5
size: NA

DNA: TGTGCCAGCAGTTTAATTTCTCCTAATGAAAAACTGTTTTTT
CDR3: CASSLISPNEKLFF
length: 14
D: NA
J: TRBJ1-4
V: TRBV27
size: NA

DNA: TGCGCCAGCAGCCCGACAAGCTCCTATAATTCACCCCTCCACTTT
CDR3: CASSPTSSYNSPLHF
length: 15
D: NA
J: TRBJ1-6
V: TRBV5-1
size: NA

DNA: TGTGCCAGCAGCCTAGACAGGGGGCAAGGCTACACCTTC
CDR3: CASSLDRGQGYTF
length: 13
D: TRBD1
J: TRBJ1-2
V: TRBV3-1/TRBV3-2
size: NA